This TCR beta chain was captured in a study of Tregs in tolerant kidney transplant recipients. CD4+CD25+CD127- Tregs, CD4+CD25- non-Tregs, CD4 and CD8 cells were sorted. Study-level results: The most relevant donor-specific Treg TCRbeta repertoire apparently came from expansion with activated donor B cells. This study did not directly address biological reproducibility. The small number of patients limits these findings pending further validation.

This table comes from immunoSEQ multiplex PCR, and its TCRdb copy is limited to in-frame clones, with some not included. The data contain about 120,000 clones, 85% to 95% of them singletons. The germline V gene has CDR1 PRHDT and CDR2 FYEKMQ (reference sequence). V shed 2 bases, J shed 2 bases, and the junction held 3 bases outside the gene matches. This CDR3 has 15 amino acids. As regards this clone: Its specificity is not known.

The clonotype was recovered from a human donor in good health. The rearrangement links TRBV13 to TRBJ1-3; TRBD1 matches 7 bases. Source material: CD4+ T cells from blood. The CDR3 DNA reads TGTGCCAGCAGCTTATCGACAGGGACTGGAAACACCATATATTTT. Its protein is CASSLSTGTGNTIYF. The complete variable domain, with remaining parts taken from reference TRBV13 and TRBJ1-3, reads AAGVIQSPRHLIKEKRETATLKCYPIPRHDTVYWYQQGPGQDPQFLISFYEKMQSDKGSIPDRFSAQQFSDYHSELNMSSLELGDSALYFCASSLSTGTGNTIYFGEGSWLTVV.